This TCR beta chain was observed in a study of regulatory T cells in long-lasting Graves disease. Time point here: newly diagnosed GD, antithyroid drugs for less than 3 months. Making the TCR library involved RNA that had been extracted from PBMCs. Arm-PCR with iRepertoire HTBI primers amplified the CDR3 regions for these TCR beta libraries. Each CDR3 protein gets one entry after TCRdb re-called the multiplex PCR reads with MiXCR. This repertoire shows hundreds of thousands of distinct CDR3 sequences, about 17% found once; its top ten account for about 10%. General study results and limits: Among samples with persistent disease, TRBV28, TRBJ1-2 and TRBJ2-5 were favored.

Germline CDR1 LNHDA, CDR2 SQIVND (reference sequence). V was clipped by 5 bases and J by 3 bases, with 11 bases between them. CDR3 length: 13 amino acids. Note on this clonotype: Its antigen is not identified.

The data were also submitted as part of a second study, on T cells in Graves' hyperthyroidism and ophthalmopathy. That work adds: The primer set for the first-round RT-PCR of the TCR CDR3 was HTBI. Blood samples included most of the expanded thyroid clonotypes exceeding 0.001.

V is TRBV19 and J is TRBJ2-7, with D unresolved. The clonotype comes from a woman aged 25-40 years with Graves disease. Source: peripheral blood mononuclear cells (PBMCs), taken at new diagnosis, from a patient treated with antithyroid drugs. The CDR3 DNA reads as TGTGCCAGTAGTGTTGGGCAGATCTACGAGCAGTACTTC. It translates to CASSVGQIYEQYF.